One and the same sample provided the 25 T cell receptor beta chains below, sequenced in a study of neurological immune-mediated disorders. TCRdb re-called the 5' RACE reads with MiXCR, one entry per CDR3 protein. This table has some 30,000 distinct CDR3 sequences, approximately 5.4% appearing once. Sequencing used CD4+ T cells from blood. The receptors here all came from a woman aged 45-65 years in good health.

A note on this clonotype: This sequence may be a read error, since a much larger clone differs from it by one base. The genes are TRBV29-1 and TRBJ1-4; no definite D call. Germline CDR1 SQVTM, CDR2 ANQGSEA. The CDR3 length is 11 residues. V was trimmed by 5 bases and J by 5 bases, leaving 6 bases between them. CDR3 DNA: TGCAGCGTTACCAAAAATGAAAAACTGTTTTTT. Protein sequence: CSVTKNEKLFF. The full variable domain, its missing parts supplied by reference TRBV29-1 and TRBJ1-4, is SAVISQKPSRDICQRGTSLTIQCQVDSQVTMMFWYRQQPGQSLTLIATANQGSEATYESGFVIDKFPISRPNLTFSTLTVSNMSPEDSSIYLCSVTKNEKLFFGSGTQLSVL.

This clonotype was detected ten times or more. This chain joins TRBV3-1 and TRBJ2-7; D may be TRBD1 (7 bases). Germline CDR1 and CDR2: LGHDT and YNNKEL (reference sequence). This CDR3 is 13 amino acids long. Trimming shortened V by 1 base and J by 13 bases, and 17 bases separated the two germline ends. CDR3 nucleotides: TGTGCCAGCAGCCAAGTAGGAGGGGGCCCTTTATACTTC. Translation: CASSQVGGGPLYF.

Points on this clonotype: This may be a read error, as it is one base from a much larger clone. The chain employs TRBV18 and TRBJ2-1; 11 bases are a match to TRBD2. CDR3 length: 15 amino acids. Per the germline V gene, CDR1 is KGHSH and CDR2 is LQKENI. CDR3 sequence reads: CASSPGTSGYNEQLF. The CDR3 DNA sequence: TGTGCCAGCTCCCCCGGGACTAGCGGATACAATGAGCAGTTATTC.

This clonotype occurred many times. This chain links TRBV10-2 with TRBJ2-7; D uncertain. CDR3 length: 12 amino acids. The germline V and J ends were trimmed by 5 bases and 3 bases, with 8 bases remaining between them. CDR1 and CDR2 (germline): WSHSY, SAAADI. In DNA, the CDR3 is TGCGCCAGCAGTTCCAGTGGCTACGAGCAGTACTTC. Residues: CASSSSGYEQYF.

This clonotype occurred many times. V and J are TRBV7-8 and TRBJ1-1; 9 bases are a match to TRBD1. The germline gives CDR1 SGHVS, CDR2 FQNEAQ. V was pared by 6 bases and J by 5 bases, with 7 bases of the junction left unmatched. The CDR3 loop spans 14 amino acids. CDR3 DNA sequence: TGTGCCAGCAGTCGTACAGGGGGCCAAACTGAAGCTTTCTTT. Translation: CASSRTGGQTEAFF.

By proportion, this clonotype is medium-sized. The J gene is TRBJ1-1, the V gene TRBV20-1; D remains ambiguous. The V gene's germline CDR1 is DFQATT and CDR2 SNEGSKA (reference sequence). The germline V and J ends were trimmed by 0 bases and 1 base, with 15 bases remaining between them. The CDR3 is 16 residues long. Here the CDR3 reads CSARDLGRKRNTEAFF. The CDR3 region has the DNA TGCAGTGCTAGAGATCTCGGGAGAAAAAGGAACACTGAAGCTTTCTTT.

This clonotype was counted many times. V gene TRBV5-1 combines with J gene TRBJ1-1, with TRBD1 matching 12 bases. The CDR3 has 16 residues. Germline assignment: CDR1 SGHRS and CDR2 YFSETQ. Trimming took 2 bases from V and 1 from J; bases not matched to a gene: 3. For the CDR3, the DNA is TGCGCCAGCAGCTTAGGGACAGGGGGCGGGAACACTGAAGCTTTCTTT. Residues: CASSLGTGGGNTEAFF. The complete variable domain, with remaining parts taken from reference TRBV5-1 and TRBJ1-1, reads KAGVTQTPRYLIKTRGQQVTLSCSPISGHRSVSWYQQTPGQGLQFLFEYFSETQRNKGNFPGRFSGRQFSNSRSEMNVSTLELGDSALYLCASSLGTGGGNTEAFFGQGTRLTVV.

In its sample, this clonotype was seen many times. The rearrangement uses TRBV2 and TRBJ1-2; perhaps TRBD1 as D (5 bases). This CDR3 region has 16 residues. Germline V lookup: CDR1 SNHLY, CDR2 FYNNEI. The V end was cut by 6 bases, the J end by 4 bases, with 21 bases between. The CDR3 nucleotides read TGTGCCAGCAGGCAGGGACTCTCGGCCGGGGGCTATGGCTACACCTTC. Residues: CASRQGLSAGGYGYTF.

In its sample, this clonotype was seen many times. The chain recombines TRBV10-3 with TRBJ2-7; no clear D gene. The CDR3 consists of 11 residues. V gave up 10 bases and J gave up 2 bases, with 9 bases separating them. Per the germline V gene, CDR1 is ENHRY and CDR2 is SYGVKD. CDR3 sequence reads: CATLDTYEQYF. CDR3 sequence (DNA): TGTGCCACATTGGATACCTACGAGCAGTACTTC.

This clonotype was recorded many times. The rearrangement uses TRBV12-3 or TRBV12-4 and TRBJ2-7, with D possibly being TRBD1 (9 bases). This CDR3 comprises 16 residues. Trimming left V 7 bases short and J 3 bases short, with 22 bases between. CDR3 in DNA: TGTGCCAGCACCGACCCGGGGGGGACAGGGAGCTACGAGCAGTACTTC. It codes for CASTDPGGTGSYEQYF.

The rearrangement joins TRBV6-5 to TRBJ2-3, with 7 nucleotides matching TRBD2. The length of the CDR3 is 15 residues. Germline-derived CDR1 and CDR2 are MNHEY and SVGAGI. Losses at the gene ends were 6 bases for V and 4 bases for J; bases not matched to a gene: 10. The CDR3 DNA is TGTGCCAGCAGCCAGGCGGGACTAAGGGCAGATACGCAGTATTTT. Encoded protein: CASSQAGLRADTQYF.

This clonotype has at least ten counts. CDR3 amino acids: CASRREIYEYTEAFF. CDR3 nucleotides: TGCGCCAGCAGGAGGGAGATCTACGAATACACTGAAGCTTTCTTT. This rearrangement joins TRBV5-1 to TRBJ1-1; D not resolved. This CDR3 comprises 15 residues. Germline V gene data show CDR1 as SGHRS and CDR2 as YFSETQ. Trimming shortened V by 5 bases and J by 3 bases, and 17 bases separated the two germline ends.

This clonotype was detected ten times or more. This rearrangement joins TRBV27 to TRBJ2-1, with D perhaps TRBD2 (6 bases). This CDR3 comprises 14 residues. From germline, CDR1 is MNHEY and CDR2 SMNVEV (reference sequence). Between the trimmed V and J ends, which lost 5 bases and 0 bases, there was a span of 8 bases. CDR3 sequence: CASSPGLSYNEQFF. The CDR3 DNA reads TGTGCCAGCAGTCCGGGACTCTCCTACAATGAGCAGTTCTTC.

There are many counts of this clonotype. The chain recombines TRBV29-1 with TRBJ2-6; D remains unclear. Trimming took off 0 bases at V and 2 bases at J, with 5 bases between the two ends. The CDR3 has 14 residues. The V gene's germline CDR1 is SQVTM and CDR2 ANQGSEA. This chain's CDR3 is CSVEDRTGANVLTF. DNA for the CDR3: TGCAGCGTTGAAGACAGGACTGGGGCCAACGTCCTGACTTTC.

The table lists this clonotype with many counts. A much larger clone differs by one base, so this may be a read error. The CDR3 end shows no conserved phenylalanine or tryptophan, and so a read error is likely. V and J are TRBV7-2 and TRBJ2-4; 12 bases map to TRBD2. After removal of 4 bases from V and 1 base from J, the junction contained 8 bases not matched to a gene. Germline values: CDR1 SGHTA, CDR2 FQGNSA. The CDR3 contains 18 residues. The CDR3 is CASSSGLAGVRAKNIQYC. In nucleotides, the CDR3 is TGTGCCAGCAGCTCGGGACTAGCGGGTGTCCGGGCCAAAAACATTCAGTACTGC.

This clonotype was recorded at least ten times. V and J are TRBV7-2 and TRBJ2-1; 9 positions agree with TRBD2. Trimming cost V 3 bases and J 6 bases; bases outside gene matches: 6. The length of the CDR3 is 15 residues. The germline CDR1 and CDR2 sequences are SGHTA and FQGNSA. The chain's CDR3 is CASSFASGTANEQFF. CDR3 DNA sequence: TGTGCCAGCAGCTTTGCTAGCGGGACGGCCAATGAGCAGTTCTTC.

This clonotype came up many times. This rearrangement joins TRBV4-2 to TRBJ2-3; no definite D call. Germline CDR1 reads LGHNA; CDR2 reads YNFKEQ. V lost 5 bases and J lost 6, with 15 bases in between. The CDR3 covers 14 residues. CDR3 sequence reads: CASSDARLADTQYF. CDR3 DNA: TGTGCCAGCAGCGACGCTCGTTTGGCGGATACGCAGTATTTT.

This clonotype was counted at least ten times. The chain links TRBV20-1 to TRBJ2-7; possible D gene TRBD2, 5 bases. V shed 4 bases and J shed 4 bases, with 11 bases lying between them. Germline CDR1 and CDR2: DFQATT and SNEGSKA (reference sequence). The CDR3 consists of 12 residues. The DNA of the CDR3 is TGCAGTGCTACCCAGTCGGGGTACGAGCAGTACTTC. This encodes CSATQSGYEQYF.

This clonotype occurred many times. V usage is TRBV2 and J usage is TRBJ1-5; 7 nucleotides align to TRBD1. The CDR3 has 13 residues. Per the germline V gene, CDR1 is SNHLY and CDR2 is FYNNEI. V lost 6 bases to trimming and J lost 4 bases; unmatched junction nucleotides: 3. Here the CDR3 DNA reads TGTGCCAGCAGGACAGGGCCTAATCAGCCCCAGCATTTT. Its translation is CASRTGPNQPQHF. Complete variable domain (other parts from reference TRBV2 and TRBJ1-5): EPEVTQTPSHQVTQMGQEVILRCVPISNHLYFYWYRQILGQKVEFLVSFYNNEISEKSEIFDDQFSVERPDGSNFTLKIRSTKLEDSAMYFCASRTGPNQPQHFGDGTRLSIL.

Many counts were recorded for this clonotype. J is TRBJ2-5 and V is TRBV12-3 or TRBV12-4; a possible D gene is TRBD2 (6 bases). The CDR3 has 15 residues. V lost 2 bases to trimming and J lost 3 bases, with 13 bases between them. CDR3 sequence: CASSLWGGAEETQYF. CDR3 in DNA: TGTGCCAGCAGTTTATGGGGCGGGGCTGAAGAGACCCAGTACTTC.

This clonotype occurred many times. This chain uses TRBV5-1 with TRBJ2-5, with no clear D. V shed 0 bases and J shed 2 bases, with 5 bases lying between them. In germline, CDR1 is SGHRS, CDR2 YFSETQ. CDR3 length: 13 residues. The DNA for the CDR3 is TGCGCCAGCAGCTTGGTCAGGCAAGAGACCCAGTACTTC. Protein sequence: CASSLVRQETQYF.

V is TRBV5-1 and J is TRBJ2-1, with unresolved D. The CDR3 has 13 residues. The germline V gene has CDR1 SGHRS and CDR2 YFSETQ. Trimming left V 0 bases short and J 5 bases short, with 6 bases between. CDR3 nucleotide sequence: TGCGCCAGCAGCTTGGGAGTAGACAATGAGCAGTTCTTC. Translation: CASSLGVDNEQFF.

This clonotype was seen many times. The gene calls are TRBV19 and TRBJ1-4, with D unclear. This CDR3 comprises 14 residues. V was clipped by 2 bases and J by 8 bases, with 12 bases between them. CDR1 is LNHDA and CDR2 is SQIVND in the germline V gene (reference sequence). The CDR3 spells CASSISRAAEKLFF. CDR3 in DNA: TGTGCCAGTAGTATATCCCGGGCAGCCGAAAAACTGTTTTTT.

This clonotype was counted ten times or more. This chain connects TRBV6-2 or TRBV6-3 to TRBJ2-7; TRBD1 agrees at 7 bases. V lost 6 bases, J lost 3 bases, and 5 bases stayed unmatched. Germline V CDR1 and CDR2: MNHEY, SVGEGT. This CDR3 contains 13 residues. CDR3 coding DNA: TGTGCCAGCAGCATAAACAGGGGCTACGAGCAGTACTTC. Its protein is CASSINRGYEQYF.

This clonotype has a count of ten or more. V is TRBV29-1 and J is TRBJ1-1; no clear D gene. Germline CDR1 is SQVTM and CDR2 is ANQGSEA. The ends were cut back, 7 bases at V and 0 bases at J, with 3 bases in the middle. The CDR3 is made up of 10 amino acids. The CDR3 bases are TGCAGCGGGATGAACACTGAAGCTTTCTTT. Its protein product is CSGMNTEAFF.